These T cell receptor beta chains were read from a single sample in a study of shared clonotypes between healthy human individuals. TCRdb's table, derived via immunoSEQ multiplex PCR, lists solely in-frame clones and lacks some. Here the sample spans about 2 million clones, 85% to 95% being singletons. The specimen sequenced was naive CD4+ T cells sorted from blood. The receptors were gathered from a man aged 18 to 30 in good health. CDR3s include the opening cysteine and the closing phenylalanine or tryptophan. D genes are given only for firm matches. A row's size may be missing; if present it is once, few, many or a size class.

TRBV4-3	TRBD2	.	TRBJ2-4	TGCGCCAGCAGCCAACAGGGAGGGAAAACCAAAAACATTCAGTACTTC	CASSQQGGKTKNIQYF
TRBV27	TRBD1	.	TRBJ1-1	TGTGCCAGCACTCGGACAGGGGGTTCGAACACTGAAGCTTTCTTT	CASTRTGGSNTEAFF
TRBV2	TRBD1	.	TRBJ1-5	TGTGCCAGCAGTGTGGGAGGGGGCGCAGGTCAGCCCCAGCATTTT	CASSVGGGAGQPQHF
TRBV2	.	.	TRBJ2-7	TGTGCCAGCAGTCAAAGACAGGCCAACCTCTACGAGCAGTACTTC	CASSQRQANLYEQYF
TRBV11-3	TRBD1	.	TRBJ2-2	TGTGCCAGCAGCTTAACAGGGGAAATTGGCGGGGAGCTGTTTTTT	CASSLTGEIGGELFF
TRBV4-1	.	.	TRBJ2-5	TGCGCCAGCAGCCAAGAGTCGCGGCAGGAAGAGACCCAGTACTTC	CASSQESRQEETQYF
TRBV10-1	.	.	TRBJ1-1	TGCGCCAGCAGAATGGGCCAGAACACTGAAGCTTTCTTT	CASRMGQNTEAFF
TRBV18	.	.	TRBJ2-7	TGTGCCAGCTCACCCGTAGGACACGAAAGCTCCTACGAGCAGTACTTC	CASSPVGHESSYEQYF
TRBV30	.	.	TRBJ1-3	TGTGCCTGGAGTTCAGGTAACTCTGGAAACACCATATATTTT	CAWSSGNSGNTIYF
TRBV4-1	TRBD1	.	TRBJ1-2	TGCGCCAGCAGTCCGACAGGGGGTAGTAACTATGGCTACACCTTC	CASSPTGGSNYGYTF
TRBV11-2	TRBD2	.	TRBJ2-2	TGTGCCAGCAGCTTAGTTGCGGGAGAGGTCGGGGAGCTGTTTTTT	CASSLVAGEVGELFF
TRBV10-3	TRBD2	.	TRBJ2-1	TGTGCCATCAGTGCCTGGACTAGCGGGTCAAATGAGCAGTTCTTC	CAISAWTSGSNEQFF
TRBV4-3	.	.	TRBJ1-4	TGCGCCAGCAGCCAAGAGGGGGGCCTTGAAAAACTGTTTTTT	CASSQEGGLEKLFF
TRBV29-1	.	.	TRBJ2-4	TGCAGCCCCCCGGGACGCTTAGGACACCTGGTCTTGGCCAAAAACATTCAGTACTTC	CSPPGRLGHLVLAKNIQYF
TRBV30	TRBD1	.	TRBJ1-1	TGTGCCTGGGGCAGGGGGCAGACTGAAGCTTTCTTT	CAWGRGQTEAFF
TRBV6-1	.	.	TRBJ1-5	TGTGCCAGCACCTCGCCGGGGGGGAATCAGCCCCAGCATTTT	CASTSPGGNQPQHF
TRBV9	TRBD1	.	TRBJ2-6	TGTGCCAGCAGCAACCGGGACAGGGGGCCCCCTGGGGCCAACGTCCTGACTTTC	CASSNRDRGPPGANVLTF
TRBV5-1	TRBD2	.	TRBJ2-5	TGCGCCAGCACCCCGCCCGTATTACGGGGGGGGCTCCAAGAGACCCAGTACTTC	CASTPPVLRGGLQETQYF
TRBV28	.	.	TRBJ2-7	TGTGCCAGCAGGGGAACCCCGCTCCGGGTGTCGGAGCAGTACTTC	CASRGTPLRVSEQYF
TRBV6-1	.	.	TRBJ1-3	TGTGCCATCAGTGAAAATAGGATTACCTCTGGAAACACCATATATTTT	CAISENRITSGNTIYF
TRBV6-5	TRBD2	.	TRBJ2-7	TGTGCCAGCAGTTACAGGGACTATGGGGACTACGAGCAGTACTTC	CASSYRDYGDYEQYF
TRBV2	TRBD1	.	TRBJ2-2	TGTGCCAGCAGCAGGGACAGGAACACCGGGGAGCTGTTTTTT	CASSRDRNTGELFF
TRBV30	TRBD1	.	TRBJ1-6	TGTGCCTGGAGTACACTACAGGGGGCAGGATCACCCCTCCACTTT	CAWSTLQGAGSPLHF
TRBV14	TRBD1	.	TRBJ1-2	TGTGCCAGCAGCCAACAAGGGGGCGGCTATGGCTACACCTTC	CASSQQGGGYGYTF
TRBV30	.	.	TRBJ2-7	TGTGCCTGGGGTAGAGAGTCCGGCTCCTACGAGCAGTACTTC	CAWGRESGSYEQYF
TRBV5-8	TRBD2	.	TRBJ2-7	TGTGCCAGCAGCGTCTATAGCGGGAAAAGCTCCTACGAGCAGTACTTC	CASSVYSGKSSYEQYF
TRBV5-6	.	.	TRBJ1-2	TGTGCCAGCAGCTTTCCGAAAGGGAACTATGGCTACACCTTC	CASSFPKGNYGYTF
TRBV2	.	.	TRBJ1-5	TGTGCCAGCAGTGAAGTAAGGCAGGAGGGTCAGCCCCAGCATTTT	CASSEVRQEGQPQHF
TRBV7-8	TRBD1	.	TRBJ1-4	TGTGCCAGCAGCCCCACTCCCGTGGACAGGGTAACTACTAATGAAAAACTGTTTTTT	CASSPTPVDRVTTNEKLFF
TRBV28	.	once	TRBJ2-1	TGTGCCAGCAGGGCGGGGCCTAGGGGCTATGAGCAGTTCTTC	CASRAGPRGYEQFF
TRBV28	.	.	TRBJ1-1	TGTGCCAGCAGTTTGGCGGGGTCTGCAGCTTTCTTT	CASSLAGSAAFF
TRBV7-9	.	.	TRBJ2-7	TGTGCCAGCAGCCCCACTTTCCACGAGCAGTACTTC	CASSPTFHEQYF
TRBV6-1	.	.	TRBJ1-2	TGTGCCAGCAGTGAAGATGGGAACAGGGACTATGGCTACACCTTC	CASSEDGNRDYGYTF
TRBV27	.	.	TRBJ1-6	TGTGCCAGCACCGGGAGCGGTGGGTCACCCCTCCACTTT	CASTGSGGSPLHF
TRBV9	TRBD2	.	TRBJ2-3	TGTGCCAGCAGCGTCGGGAGGGGATTGGGCACAGATACGCAGTATTTT	CASSVGRGLGTDTQYF
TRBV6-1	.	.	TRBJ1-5	TGTGCCAGCAGTGACCCCTGGCGGAATAGCAATCAGCCCCAGCATTTT	CASSDPWRNSNQPQHF
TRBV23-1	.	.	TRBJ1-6	TGCGCCAGCAGTCATTCCGGATCACCCCTCCACTTT	CASSHSGSPLHF
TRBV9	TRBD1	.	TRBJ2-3	TGTGCCAGCAGCGTAGGGGAGGGACAGGGAACAGATACGCAGTATTTT	CASSVGEGQGTDTQYF
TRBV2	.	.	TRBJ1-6	TGTGCCAGCAGTGAAGCAATTCCGGGCTCGCCCCTCCACTTT	CASSEAIPGSPLHF
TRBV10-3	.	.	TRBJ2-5	TGTGCCACCAGGACGGAGGCTATCCAAGAGACCCAGTACTTC	CATRTEAIQETQYF
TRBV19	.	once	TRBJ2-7	TGTGCCAGTAGTATAACTTCACATAGCTCCTACGAGCAGTACTTC	CASSITSHSSYEQYF
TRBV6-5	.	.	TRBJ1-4	TGTGCCAGCAAGCGGGAGGGCGCAACTAATGAAAAACTGTTTTTT	CASKREGATNEKLFF
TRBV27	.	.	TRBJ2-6	TGTGCCAGCAGTTCCCTCTCTGGGGCCAACGTCCTGACTTTC	CASSSLSGANVLTF
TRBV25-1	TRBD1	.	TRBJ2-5	TGTGCCAGCAGTGAATGGGCAGGGGGTACCGAGACCCAGTACTTC	CASSEWAGGTETQYF
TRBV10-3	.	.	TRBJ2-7	TGTGCCATCACCCGAGGGGGGGCTAGTGAGCAGTACTTC	CAITRGGASEQYF
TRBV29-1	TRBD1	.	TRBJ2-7	TGCAGCGTTGCCGGACAGGGGGCGACATGGGAGCAGTACTTC	CSVAGQGATWEQYF
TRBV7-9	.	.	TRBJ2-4	TGTGCCAGCAGCACACCCCGGGCAGGGCCGCAAAACATTCAGTACTTC	CASSTPRAGPQNIQYF
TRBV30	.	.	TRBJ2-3	TGTGCCTGGCAGACCGGGACCGCCGGAGGTACGCAGTATTTT	CAWQTGTAGGTQYF
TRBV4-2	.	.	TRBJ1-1	TGTGCCAGCAGCCAAGATTCAGCGACGACTGAAGCTTTCTTT	CASSQDSATTEAFF
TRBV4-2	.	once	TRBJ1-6	TGTGCCAGCAGCCGATTAGAGGGTGGCGGGGGTAATTCACCCCTCCACTTT	CASSRLEGGGGNSPLHF
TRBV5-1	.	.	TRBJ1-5	TGCGCCAGCAGCGCTGACGGGGGCAATCAGCCCCAGCATTTT	CASSADGGNQPQHF
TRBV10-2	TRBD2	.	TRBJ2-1	TGCGCCAGCAGTGAGAGACTAGCAGGCAATGAGCAGTTCTTC	CASSERLAGNEQFF
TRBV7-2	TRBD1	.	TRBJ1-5	TGTGCCAGCAGCCTAGCTACAGGGGAGTGGGGCAATCAGCCCCAGCATTTT	CASSLATGEWGNQPQHF
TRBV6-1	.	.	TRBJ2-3	TGTGCCAGCAGCCTTAGCACAGATACGCAGTATTTT	CASSLSTDTQYF